A selection of T cell receptor beta chains follows, all from one sample in a study of T cell changes during pregnancy in multiple sclerosis. Method: immunoSEQ multiplex PCR; TCRdb's copy keeps in-frame clones and lacks some. This table holds about 40,000 clones, about 94% found once. The sample in question was peripheral blood, obtained in the third trimester of pregnancy. Every receptor here comes from a female donor with multiple sclerosis, enrolled in a pregnancy study. The CDR3 runs from the conserved cysteine through the conserved F or W. Each record gives: CDR3 protein, CDR3 DNA, V gene, D gene, J gene, clone size. A D gene is named only where the DNA matches it firmly. Clone size is given for some rows only: seen once, a few or many times, or a class if the clone is expanded.

CATLESGGDTDTQYF TGTGCCACACTAGAAAGCGGGGGGGACACAGATACGCAGTATTTT TRBV15 TRBD2 TRBJ2-3 few
CASSQDSGRYGYTF TGCGCCAGCAGCCAAGACTCAGGGCGCTATGGCTACACCTTC TRBV4-1 . TRBJ1-2 .
CASSYAGTRGEKLFF TGTGCCAGCAGTTACGCCGGGACACGGGGAGAAAAACTGTTTTTT TRBV6-6 . TRBJ1-4 .
CASSSGPGENTEAFF TGTGCCAGCAGCTCTGGGCCAGGGGAGAACACTGAAGCTTTCTTT TRBV7-6 . TRBJ1-1 .
CASSYSIGAGNTIYF TGTGCCAGCAGTTACTCGATAGGGGCTGGAAACACCATATATTTT TRBV6-5 . TRBJ1-3 .
CASSYRGGANTGELFF TGCGCCAGCAGCTACCGCGGGGGCGCGAACACCGGGGAGCTGTTTTTT TRBV5-1 . TRBJ2-2 .
CASSSSLGQGGGYGYTF TGCGCCAGCAGCTCCTCCCTTGGCCAGGGGGGTGGGTATGGCTACACCTTC TRBV5-1 TRBD1 TRBJ1-2 .
CASSPGLGPNTGELFF TGTGCCAGCAGCCCCGGGTTAGGTCCGAACACCGGGGAGCTGTTTTTT TRBV5-6 . TRBJ2-2 .
CASSLEWRPRGVYEQYF TGTGCCAGCAGCTTAGAGTGGCGGCCCCGCGGGGTCTACGAGCAGTACTTC TRBV7-2 . TRBJ2-7 .
CASSLGQGAGGANVLTF TGCGCCAGCAGCTTGGGTCAGGGGGCAGGTGGGGCCAACGTCCTGACTTTC TRBV5-1 TRBD1 TRBJ2-6 .